The rows below give T cell receptor beta chains drawn from one sample of a study of T cells in Graves' hyperthyroidism and ophthalmopathy. TCRdb processed the multiplex PCR reads anew with MiXCR; each CDR3 protein has one entry. The sample holds approximately 590,000 distinct CDR3 sequences, around 14% seen once. The sequenced sample consisted of blood. The receptors come from a woman aged 30 to 39 with Graves' hyperthyroidism. CDR3s include the opening cysteine and the closing phenylalanine or tryptophan. The order of the fields is clone size, D gene, V gene, J gene, CDR3 DNA, CDR3 protein. A D gene is named only where the DNA matches it firmly. Clone size is stated in some rows and not others, as once, few, many or a class when expanded.

size: .; D: .; V: TRBV19; J: TRBJ2-1; DNA: TGTGCCAGTACCCAACGACCGAGTCGTCCCAATGAGCAGTTCTTC; CDR3: CASTQRPSRPNEQFF
size: many; D: .; V: TRBV7-2; J: TRBJ1-2; DNA: TGTGCCAGCAGGGAGGACGGAAACTATGGCTACACCTTC; CDR3: CASREDGNYGYTF
size: many; D: TRBD1; V: TRBV12-3/TRBV12-4; J: TRBJ1-5; DNA: TGTGCCAGCAGTCCAGGACAGGGTTTAAGCAATCAGCCCCAGCATTTT; CDR3: CASSPGQGLSNQPQHF
size: many; D: .; V: TRBV20-1; J: TRBJ2-2; DNA: TGCAGTGCTAGAGGCCGTACAGGGCTCAACACCGGGGAGCTGTTTTTT; CDR3: CSARGRTGLNTGELFF
size: many; D: TRBD1; V: TRBV5-1; J: TRBJ2-7; DNA: TGCGCCAGCAGCGCCCAGACAGGGGACGAGCAGTACTTC; CDR3: CASSAQTGDEQYF
size: few; D: .; V: TRBV14; J: TRBJ2-1; DNA: TGTGCCAGCAGCCAAGCGCAGACCACCTACAATGAGCAGTTCTTC; CDR3: CASSQAQTTYNEQFF
size: few; D: TRBD2; V: TRBV24-1; J: TRBJ2-1; DNA: TGTGCCACCAGTGAAGCTAGCGGGAGCCATGGTGAGCAGTTCTTC; CDR3: CATSEASGSHGEQFF
size: .; D: .; V: TRBV20-1; J: TRBJ1-6; DNA: TGCAGTGCTCAGACGGGGCGCGGAAATAATTCACCCCTCCACTTT; CDR3: CSAQTGRGNNSPLHF
size: .; D: .; V: TRBV30; J: TRBJ1-4; DNA: TGTGCCGGCCTTCTGGGTCTTAATGAAAAACTGTTTTTT; CDR3: CAGLLGLNEKLFF
size: many; D: TRBD1; V: TRBV2; J: TRBJ2-7; DNA: TGTGCCAGCAGGAGGGACAGCTCCTACGAGCAGTACTTC; CDR3: CASRRDSSYEQYF